Presented here are 20 T cell receptor beta chains from one specimen sequenced in a study of T cell repertoires in cytomegalovirus infection. MiXCR, applied by TCRdb to the reads, yields one record per CDR3 protein. This table holds more than 85,000 distinct CDR3 sequences, approximately 15% found once. Source material: PBMCs. Receptors were obtained from a human donor in good health (CMV status not recorded). Some clones in this sample may be carry-over from other donors' samples.

Here the CDR3 reads CSARSLQGRYSNQPQHF. The DNA for the CDR3 is TGCAGTGCTAGGTCACTCCAGGGACGCTATAGCAATCAGCCCCAGCATTTT. The rearrangement links TRBV20-1 to TRBJ1-5; a weak D match, TRBD1 (5 bases). Per germline, CDR1 DFQATT and CDR2 SNEGSKA (reference sequence). V lost 3 bases to trimming and J lost 0 bases, with 18 bases between them. The CDR3 covers 17 residues.

The chain combines TRBV14 with TRBJ2-3, with 8 positions matching TRBD2. J lost 7 bases, V lost 3 bases, and 9 bases had no gene match. CDR3 length equals 15 residues. The germline V gene encodes CDR1 SGHDN and CDR2 FVKESK. In nucleotides, the CDR3 is TGTGCCAGCAGCCAGATCCTCCAGCGGGGGTATACGCAGTATTTT. Its translation is CASSQILQRGYTQYF.

The gene calls are TRBV7-3 and TRBJ1-2, with TRBD1 identical over 9 bases. The germline CDR1 and CDR2 sequences are SGHTA and FQGTGA. The CDR3 contains 14 residues. Trimming at V came to 4 bases and at J to 7 bases, leaving 7 bases not matched to a gene. CDR3 sequence reads: CASSYDRGSGGYTF. The CDR3 coding sequence is TGTGCCAGCAGCTACGACAGGGGGTCGGGTGGCTACACCTTC.

In this sample, this clonotype turned up a few times. The chain recombines TRBV5-1 with TRBJ2-2; the D call may be TRBD1 or TRBD2 (5 bases each). V gave up 4 bases and J gave up 4 bases, with 11 bases separating them. CDR3 size: 14 residues. Germline CDR1 and CDR2: SGHRS and YFSETQ. This CDR3 is CASSGGRITGELFF. As DNA, the CDR3 is TGCGCCAGCAGCGGGGGACGGATCACCGGGGAGCTGTTTTTT.

The chain employs TRBV12-3 or TRBV12-4 and TRBJ2-3; D ambiguous. V was trimmed by 5 bases and J by 2 bases, leaving 14 bases between them. The CDR3 sequence is 15 residues long. The CDR3, as DNA: TGTGCCAGCAGTCCGCGACCGGCCCCCACAGATACGCAGTATTTT. Translation gives CASSPRPAPTDTQYF.

This clonotype came up a few times. The rearrangement links TRBV29-1 to TRBJ1-2; D possibly corresponds to TRBD1 (5 bases). The germline gives CDR1 SQVTM, CDR2 ANQGSEA. Trimming pared 5 bases from V and 12 bases from J, leaving 19 bases between. This CDR3 has 12 residues. CDR3 amino acids: CSVSDGVRGNTF. CDR3 nucleotides: TGCAGCGTTTCCGACGGAGTCCGGGGGAACACCTTC. Supplemented by reference TRBV29-1 and TRBJ1-2, the full variable domain reads SAVISQKPSRDICQRGTSLTIQCQVDSQVTMMFWYRQQPGQSLTLIATANQGSEATYESGFVIDKFPISRPNLTFSTLTVSNMSPEDSSIYLCSVSDGVRGNTFGSGTRLTVV.

V gene TRBV20-1 combines with J gene TRBJ2-6; no definite D call. Germline CDR1 is DFQATT and CDR2 is SNEGSKA (reference sequence). The CDR3 extends over 17 amino acids. The ends were cut back, 3 bases at V and 1 base at J, with 16 bases in the middle. This chain's CDR3 is CSASYPDENSGANVLTF. The CDR3, as DNA: TGCAGTGCTAGTTATCCGGATGAAAATTCTGGGGCCAACGTCCTGACTTTC.

This rearrangement joins TRBV7-6 to TRBJ2-7; D is possibly TRBD1 (6 bases). Germline V lookup: CDR1 SGHVS, CDR2 FNYEAQ. V gave up 6 bases and J gave up 0 bases, with 24 bases separating them. This CDR3 contains 18 residues. The CDR3 region is CASSPTLVQGRNSYEQYF. The CDR3 region has the DNA TGTGCCAGCAGTCCAACCCTAGTACAGGGACGAAACTCCTACGAGCAGTACTTC.

This clonotype was counted a few times. The chain recombines TRBV2 with TRBJ2-5; 7 positions match TRBD1. V lost 5 bases, J lost 4 bases, and 4 bases stayed unmatched. This CDR3 comprises 13 residues. CDR1 is SNHLY and CDR2 is FYNNEI in the germline V gene. The CDR3, as DNA: TGTGCCAGCAGTCAAGGACAGGCAGAGACCCAGTACTTC. This encodes CASSQGQAETQYF.

The V gene is TRBV5-4, the J gene TRBJ2-7, with D maybe TRBD2 (6 bases). The V end lost 2 bases, the J end lost 0 bases, and 12 bases lay between the germline ends. CDR1 is SGHNT and CDR2 is YYREEE in the germline V gene (reference sequence). The CDR3 extends over 15 amino acids. CDR3 sequence reads: CASSFPGRSSYEQYF. The CDR3 nucleotides read TGTGCCAGCAGCTTTCCAGGGAGGAGCTCCTACGAGCAGTACTTC.

The gene calls are TRBV29-1 and TRBJ2-7, with D tentatively TRBD1 (5 bases). CDR3 size: 12 residues. Germline-derived CDR1 and CDR2 are SQVTM and ANQGSEA. Trimming left V 7 bases short and J 11 bases short, with 21 bases between. The CDR3 region is CSASTPGHPKYF. The CDR3 coding sequence is TGCAGCGCATCGACTCCCGGACACCCAAAGTACTTC.

This clonotype was recorded at least ten times. The rearrangement links TRBV7-8 to TRBJ1-3; D is undetermined. This CDR3 is built from 18 residues. Germline loops: CDR1 SGHVS, CDR2 FQNEAQ. V dropped 1 base and J dropped 2 bases, with 18 bases sitting between them. This CDR3 reads CASSLGATAAVTGNTIYF. The CDR3 region has the DNA TGTGCCAGCAGCTTAGGGGCCACTGCAGCGGTAACTGGAAACACCATATATTTT.

Points on this clonotype: A much larger clone is a single base away; this may be a read error. The chain recombines TRBV25-1 with TRBJ2-6, with D perhaps TRBD1 (5 bases). Germline CDR1 is MGHDK and CDR2 is SYGVNS. The V end was cut by 5 bases, the J end by 0 bases, with 17 bases between. The CDR3 length is 18 residues. The DNA of the CDR3 is TGTGCCAGCAGTCTTTGGGGCAGGTTAACCTCTGGGGCCAACGTCCTGACTTTC. Translation: CASSLWGRLTSGANVLTF.

This clonotype was observed many times. The V and J genes are TRBV12-3 or TRBV12-4 and TRBJ2-7; 7 nucleotides agree with TRBD1. The V and J ends lost 5 bases and 0 bases, in that order; junction bases with no gene match: 19. The CDR3 spans 19 residues. CDR3 coding DNA: TGTGCCAGCAGTCCAGACACTTTATTTCGACAGGGCAACTCCTACGAGCAGTACTTC. Translating it yields CASSPDTLFRQGNSYEQYF.

The genes are TRBV28 and TRBJ1-5; D possibly corresponds to TRBD1 (6 bases). V was trimmed by 5 bases and J by 3 bases, leaving 14 bases between them. CDR3 length: 15 amino acids. CDR1 and CDR2 from the germline V gene are MDHEN and SYDVKM. The CDR3 is CASSPVGGFNQPQHF. The CDR3, as DNA: TGTGCCAGCAGTCCGGTGGGGGGCTTCAATCAGCCCCAGCATTTT.

This clonotype was seen many times. The rearrangement uses TRBV7-2 and TRBJ1-3; 8 bases agree with TRBD1. V lost 5 bases and J lost 0; bases outside the gene matches: 6. The CDR3 spans 16 residues. Germline-derived CDR1 and CDR2 are SGHTA and FQGNSA. CDR3 nucleotide sequence: TGTGCCAGCAGCGTGGGACAGGTGCACTCTGGAAACACCATATATTTT. Its protein product is CASSVGQVHSGNTIYF.

The chain carries TRBV20-1 and TRBJ2-3, with TRBD2 as a possible D gene (5 bases). CDR3 size: 14 residues. The germline V gene has CDR1 DFQATT and CDR2 SNEGSKA (reference sequence). Trimming took 6 bases from V and 6 from J, leaving 19 bases between them. CDR3 nucleotides: TGCAGTGCCAACGTTGCTGGTTCGGGGGATACGCAGTATTTT. Protein product: CSANVAGSGDTQYF.

This chain connects TRBV20-1 to TRBJ1-6, with D unresolved. The germline V gene has CDR1 DFQATT and CDR2 SNEGSKA (reference sequence). The CDR3 has 12 amino acids. Trimming pared 2 bases from V and 10 bases from J, leaving 9 bases between. Here the CDR3 DNA reads TGCAGTGCTAGATCCTACGTGTCACCCCTCCACTTT. This codes for CSARSYVSPLHF.

In this sample, this clonotype turned up many times. The chain uses TRBV7-8 and TRBJ2-5; 9 nucleotides align to TRBD2. CDR3 length equals 16 residues. Germline trimming cut 8 bases from V and 5 bases from J; bases unmatched to any gene: 15. Germline CDR1 SGHVS, CDR2 FQNEAQ. CDR3 DNA sequence: TGTGCCAGCTCCTCAACTCTTGGCGGGGGGGGGGAGACCCAGTACTTC. Its protein product is CASSSTLGGGGETQYF. Variable domain in full (rest from reference TRBV7-8 and TRBJ2-5): GAGVSQSPRYKVAKRGQDVALRCDPISGHVSLFWYQQALGQGPEFLTYFQNEAQLDKSGLPSDRFFAERPEGSVSTLKIQRTQQEDSAVYLCASSSTLGGGGETQYFGPGTRLLVL.

The sample holds a few counts of this clonotype. V usage is TRBV6-1 and J usage is TRBJ2-3; D remains unclear. The CDR3 loop spans 14 amino acids. V was cut by 2 bases and J by 2 bases, with 8 bases left in between. The germline V gene encodes CDR1 MNHNS and CDR2 SASEGT. The DNA of the CDR3 is TGTGCCAGCAGTGAATTTGACCCCACAGATACGCAGTATTTT. Amino acid sequence: CASSEFDPTDTQYF.